This is a list of T cell receptor beta chains from one sample in a study of blood T cell repertoires in COVID-19. The data were produced by immunoSEQ multiplex PCR, yet TCRdb's version contains in-frame clones alone and is incomplete. The table records roughly 380,000 clones, about 88% of them present only once. Sequences were obtained from peripheral blood. The receptors were gathered from a woman between 35 and 50 years old with COVID-19, enrolled during active disease. The CDR3 runs from the conserved cysteine through the conserved F or W. The D gene is left open where the match is weak. Not all rows give a size; the values are once, few, many and, for expanded clones, a class.

>TRBJ1-6|.|TRBV6-2/TRBV6-3|TRBD1
TGTGCCAGCAGTTACAGGGACAGTTTTAATTCACCCCTCCACTTT
CASSYRDSFNSPLHF
>TRBJ2-5|.|TRBV5-6|TRBD2
TGTGCCAGCAGTTTAACTAGCGGGGTGATCGTTCAAGAGACCCAGTACTTC
CASSLTSGVIVQETQYF
>TRBJ2-3|.|TRBV9|.
TGTGCCAGCAGCGTAGTGGGCGACTACACAGATACGCAGTATTTT
CASSVVGDYTDTQYF
>TRBJ1-5|.|TRBV4-1|.
TGCGCCAGCAGCCAAGATCTCGGGGGCAATCAGCCCCAGCATTTT
CASSQDLGGNQPQHF
>TRBJ2-7|.|TRBV5-5|.
TGTGCCAGCAGTCGGACAGTCAACCCCTACGAGCAGTACTTC
CASSRTVNPYEQYF
>TRBJ2-7|.|TRBV28|.
TGTGCCAGCAGTTTGGGGGACTTATCCTACGAGCAGTACTTC
CASSLGDLSYEQYF
>TRBJ2-7|.|TRBV28|.
TGTGCCAGCAGTCCAAGGGGGTGGGCATACGAGCAGTACTTC
CASSPRGWAYEQYF
>TRBJ1-6|.|TRBV11-2|.
TGTGCCAGCAGCTTACGACAGAGTCATAATTCACCCCTCCACTTT
CASSLRQSHNSPLHF
>TRBJ1-5|.|TRBV2|.
TGTGCCAGCTGGAAAGGAAGGGGACAGCCCCAGCATTTT
CASWKGRGQPQHF
>TRBJ1-6|once|TRBV19|TRBD1
TGTGCCAGTAGTGTGACAGGGGAATCGTCACCCCTCCACTTT
CASSVTGESSPLHF
>TRBJ1-1|.|TRBV5-1|TRBD1
TGCGCCAGCAGCTTGGCCTTAGGACAGGGGGCCAGTGAAGCTTTCTTT
CASSLALGQGASEAFF
>TRBJ2-3|.|TRBV5-1|.
TGCGCCAGCAGCTTGACCTCTGCGCCAGATACGCAGTATTTT
CASSLTSAPDTQYF
>TRBJ2-7|.|TRBV3-1/TRBV3-2|TRBD2
TGTGCCAGCAGCCAAGGTTGGGGGGGAAGCGAGCAGTACTTC
CASSQGWGGSEQYF
>TRBJ2-7|.|TRBV6-6|TRBD1
TGTGCCAGCAGCCGGGGGACAGGGGCCTACGAGCAGTACTTC
CASSRGTGAYEQYF
>TRBJ2-7|.|TRBV11-2|.
TGTGCCAGCAGCCCTCCCCAGGGAGAGCAGTACTTC
CASSPPQGEQYF
>TRBJ1-1|few|TRBV6-1|.
TGTGCCAGCAGTGACCCTTATGAGGTGAACACTGAAGCTTTCTTT
CASSDPYEVNTEAFF
>TRBJ1-2|.|TRBV3-1/TRBV3-2|.
TGTGCCAGCAGCCAAGATTTGGGGCGTGGCTACACCTTC
CASSQDLGRGYTF
>TRBJ2-6|.|TRBV5-1|.
TGCGCCAGCAGACCTAGCCCTGGGGCCAACGTCCTGACTTTC
CASRPSPGANVLTF
>TRBJ1-2|.|TRBV28|.
TGTGCCAGCTCCCTGGGGGGGACATTTATAGGCTACACCTTC
CASSLGGTFIGYTF
>TRBJ1-6|.|TRBV4-1|TRBD1
TGCGCCAGCAGTCAACGACCTGGGACAGGGGTATACAATTCACCCCTCCACTTT
CASSQRPGTGVYNSPLHF
>TRBJ1-5|.|TRBV19|.
TGTGCCAGTAGTGCGGGACTGCAAATCAATCAGCCCCAGCATTTT
CASSAGLQINQPQHF
>TRBJ1-2|.|TRBV27|.
TGTGCCAGCAGTCTGGGGGGTGCCTATGGCTACACCTTC
CASSLGGAYGYTF
>TRBJ2-7|.|TRBV27|.
TGTGCCAGCAGCCACGGGTTCCCCCCCTACGAGCAGTACTTC
CASSHGFPPYEQYF
>TRBJ2-5|.|TRBV29-1|.
TGCAGCGTTGAATTCCAAGGAGGGGGCTGGGAGACCCAGTACTTC
CSVEFQGGGWETQYF
>TRBJ2-7|.|TRBV9|TRBD1
TGTGCCAGCAGCGTATCGGGACAGACCTACGAGCAGTACTTC
CASSVSGQTYEQYF
>TRBJ2-6|.|TRBV28|TRBD1
TGTGCCAGCAGTCCGGGACAGACTGGGGCCAACGTCCTGACTTTC
CASSPGQTGANVLTF
>TRBJ1-1|.|TRBV28|TRBD1
TGTGCCAGCACCCTCCCGGGACAGGATAGCACTGAAGCTTTCTTT
CASTLPGQDSTEAFF
>TRBJ2-7|.|TRBV19|.
TGTGCCAGTAGTGTCCGGGGGTCCTACGAGCAGTACTTC
CASSVRGSYEQYF
>TRBJ1-6|few|TRBV19|TRBD1
TGTGCCAGTAGTATCCAAGGACAGGAGATGAGTTCACCCCTCCACTTT
CASSIQGQEMSSPLHF
>TRBJ1-5|.|TRBV28|.
TGTGCCAGCAGTTCCTTAAAGGGGCCGAATCAGCCCCAGCATTTT
CASSSLKGPNQPQHF
>TRBJ1-5|.|TRBV10-3|TRBD1
TGTGCCATCGGGGGGACAGGGACTCGGGAGGGCAATCAGCCCCAGCATTTT
CAIGGTGTREGNQPQHF
>TRBJ1-1|.|TRBV11-2|.
TGTGCCAGCAGCCCCGACAGGTCAGCGAACACTGAAGCTTTCTTT
CASSPDRSANTEAFF
>TRBJ1-2|.|TRBV10-3|.
TGTGCCATCAAGGGTCAGGGGAACGACTATGGCTACACCTTC
CAIKGQGNDYGYTF
>TRBJ2-4|.|TRBV5-1|.
TGCGCCAGCAGCATAAGCGGGACAACGATCTCCATTCAGTACTTC
CASSISGTTISIQYF
>TRBJ2-7|.|TRBV12-3/TRBV12-4|.
TGTGCCAGCAGGTGGGGGGGGCTGAACGAGCAGTACTTC
CASRWGGLNEQYF
>TRBJ2-3|.|TRBV3-1/TRBV3-2|TRBD1
TGTGCCAGCAGGACGGGAACAGGGGGTACAGATACGCAGTATTTT
CASRTGTGGTDTQYF
>TRBJ1-4|.|TRBV5-1|.
TGCGCCAGCAGCTTGACAGCCGATAATGAAAAACTGTTTTTT
CASSLTADNEKLFF
>TRBJ1-1|.|TRBV3-1/TRBV3-2|.
TGTGCCAGCAGCCATGGACATGCGGCTGCCACTGAAGCTTTCTTT
CASSHGHAAATEAFF
>TRBJ2-2|.|TRBV6-2/TRBV6-3|TRBD2
TGTGCCAGCAGTTCCTCCAGACTAGCGGGAGATAGAACCGGGGAGCTGTTTTTT
CASSSSRLAGDRTGELFF
>TRBJ2-1|once|TRBV29-1|TRBD2
TGCAGCGTTGAAGAAAACGGGGGGATTGAGCAGTTCTTC
CSVEENGGIEQFF